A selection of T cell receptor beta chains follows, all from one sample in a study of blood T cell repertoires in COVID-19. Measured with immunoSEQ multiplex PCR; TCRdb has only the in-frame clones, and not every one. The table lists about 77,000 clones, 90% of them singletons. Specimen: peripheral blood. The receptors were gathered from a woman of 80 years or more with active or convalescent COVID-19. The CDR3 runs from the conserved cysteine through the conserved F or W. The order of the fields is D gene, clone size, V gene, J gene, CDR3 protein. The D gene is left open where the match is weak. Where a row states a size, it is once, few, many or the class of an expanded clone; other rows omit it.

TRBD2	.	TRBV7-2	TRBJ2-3	CASSRGTSGGTDTQYF
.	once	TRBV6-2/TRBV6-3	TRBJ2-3	CASSYFPARASTDTQYF
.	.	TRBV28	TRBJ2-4	CASSSENIQYF
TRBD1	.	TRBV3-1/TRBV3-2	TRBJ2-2	CASSQGQGVTGELFF
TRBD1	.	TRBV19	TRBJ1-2	CASSSIGTGWGYGYTF
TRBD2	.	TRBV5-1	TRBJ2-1	CASSLELAGGPLNEQFF
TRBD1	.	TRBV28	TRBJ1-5	CASILRQGPNQPQHF
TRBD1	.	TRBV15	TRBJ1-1	CATSRNDRGRQAFF
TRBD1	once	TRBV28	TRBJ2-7	CASSSMDRGRLEEQYF
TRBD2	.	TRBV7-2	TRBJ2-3	CASSLTSGGGTQYF
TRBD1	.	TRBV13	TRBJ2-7	CASSSTGERSYEQYF
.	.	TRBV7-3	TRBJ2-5	CASSRDSEETQYF
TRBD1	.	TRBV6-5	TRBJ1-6	CASSYSGTAAPLHF
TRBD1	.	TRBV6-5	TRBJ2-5	CASSYSARTGWETQYF
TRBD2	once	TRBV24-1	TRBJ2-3	CATSDPKRGGAARDTQYF
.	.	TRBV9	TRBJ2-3	CASSVGGTDTQYF
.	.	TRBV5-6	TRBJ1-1	CATKLFGGVGATEAFF
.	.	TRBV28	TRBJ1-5	CASSAGNQPQHF
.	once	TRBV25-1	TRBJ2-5	CASSGGPETQYF
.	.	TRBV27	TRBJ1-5	CATQGGGSGQPQHF
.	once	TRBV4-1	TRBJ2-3	CASSPGHSVSTDTQYF
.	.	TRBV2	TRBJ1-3	CASSEQGNTIYF
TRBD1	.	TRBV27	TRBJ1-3	CASSPSTGGNTIYF
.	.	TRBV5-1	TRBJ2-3	CASSAPTGAQYF
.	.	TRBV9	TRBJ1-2	CASSPRGRGEIYGYTF
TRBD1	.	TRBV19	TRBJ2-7	CASSIGFETGSHEQYF
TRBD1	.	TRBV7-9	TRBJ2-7	CASRIDRDGEQYF
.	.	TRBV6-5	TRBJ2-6	CASRASGANVLTF
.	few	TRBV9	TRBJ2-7	CASSADTREQYF
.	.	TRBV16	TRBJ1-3	CASSQLQIGNTIYF
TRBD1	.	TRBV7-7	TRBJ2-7	CASSLGQGAGAYEQYF
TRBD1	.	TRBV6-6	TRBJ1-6	CASRPTGSHSPLHF
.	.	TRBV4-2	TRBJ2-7	CASRPGNKGEQYF
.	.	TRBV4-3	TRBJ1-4	CASSQGGQGSEKLFF
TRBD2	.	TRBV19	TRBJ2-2	CASSILAGETGELFF
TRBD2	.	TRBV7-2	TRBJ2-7	CASSWTSGVQYF
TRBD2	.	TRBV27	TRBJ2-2	CASSSLAGLNTGELFF
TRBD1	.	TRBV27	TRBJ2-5	CASSWTGAQETQYF
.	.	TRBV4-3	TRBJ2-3	CASSSEVARANTQYF
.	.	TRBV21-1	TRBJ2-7	CASIPTGGHYEQYF
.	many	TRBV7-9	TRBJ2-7	CASSPLTSGLASYEQYF
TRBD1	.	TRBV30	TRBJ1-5	CAWSTGGYQPQHF